The clone carrying this TCR beta chain is deemed medium-sized (0.01 to 0.1%). Its antigen is not identified. These data come from a study of HIV-infected patients and healthy controls. No cell fractionation was done, so the repertoire covers all unsorted peripheral blood T cells. RNA came from around 2.3 ml of peripheral blood. CDR1 SGHNT and CDR2 YENEEA come from the germline V gene. V shed 5 bases and J shed 4 bases, with 20 bases lying between them. This CDR3 comprises 16 residues. cDNA was made from approximately 500 ng RNA using alpha and beta constant primers. Separate chain-specific third strand synthesis with multiplexing indices produced the alpha and beta libraries. Each CDR3 protein gets one entry after TCRdb re-called the 5' RACE reads with MiXCR. The sample shows about 11,000 distinct CDR3 sequences, under 6.5% of them seen only once. Points from the study as a whole: CMV-associated CDR3s mostly grew nonsignificantly during therapy, while HIV-associated CDR3s declined significantly.

The sequencing sample was made of blood. The TCR originated in an adult in good health. The rearrangement joins TRBV11-3 to TRBJ2-5; D is possibly TRBD1 or TRBD2 (7 bases each). The CDR3 DNA follows: TGTGCCAGCAGCCCCCTGGGAGGGGGGACAGCAGAGACCCAGTACTTC. The encoded protein is CASSPLGGGTAETQYF.